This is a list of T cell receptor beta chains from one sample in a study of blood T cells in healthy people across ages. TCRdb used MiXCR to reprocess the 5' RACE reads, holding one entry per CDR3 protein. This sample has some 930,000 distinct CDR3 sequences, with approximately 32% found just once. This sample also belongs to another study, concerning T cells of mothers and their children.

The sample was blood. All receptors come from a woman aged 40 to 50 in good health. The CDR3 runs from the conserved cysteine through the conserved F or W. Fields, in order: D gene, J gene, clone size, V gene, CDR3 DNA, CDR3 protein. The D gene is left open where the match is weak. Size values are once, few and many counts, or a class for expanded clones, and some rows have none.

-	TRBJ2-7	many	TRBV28	TGTGCCAGCAGTTTCCAGTACGAGCAGTACTTC	CASSFQYEQYF
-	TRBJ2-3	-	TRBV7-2	TGTGCCAGCAGCTTAGTTTCGGGGGCTAGCACAGATACGCAGTATTTT	CASSLVSGASTDTQYF
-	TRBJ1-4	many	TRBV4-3	TGCGCCAGCAGCCAAGATGGGAGAAGGGCTAATGAAAAACTGTTTTTT	CASSQDGRRANEKLFF
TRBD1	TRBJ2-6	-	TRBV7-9	TGTGCCAGCAGCCCCCTGACAGGGGTTTACTCTGGGGCCAACGTCCTGACTTTC	CASSPLTGVYSGANVLTF
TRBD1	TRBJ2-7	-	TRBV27	TGTGCCAGCAGTTTAAGGACAGGGGGGAACGAGCAGTACTTC	CASSLRTGGNEQYF
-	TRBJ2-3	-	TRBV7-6	TGTGCCAGCAGCTTAGCGCCTGGACGGACAACCACAGATACGCAGTATTTT	CASSLAPGRTTTDTQYF
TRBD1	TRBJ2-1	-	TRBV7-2	TGTGCCAGCAGCTCTAGGACAGGGAACTACAATGAGCAGTTCTTC	CASSSRTGNYNEQFF
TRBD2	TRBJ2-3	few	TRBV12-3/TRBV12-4	TGTGCCAGCAGTTTACAAGGCGGGGGGGCCTCTAATACGCAGTATTTT	CASSLQGGGASNTQYF
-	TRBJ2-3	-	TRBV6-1	TGTGCCAGCATGAGGATGTCCGGTCTAAGGGGCACAGATACGCAGTATTTT	CASMRMSGLRGTDTQYF
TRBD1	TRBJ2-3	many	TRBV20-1	TGCAGTGGGACCGGGACAGGGGGCACAGATACGCAGTATTTT	CSGTGTGGTDTQYF
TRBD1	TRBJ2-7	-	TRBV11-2	TGTGCCAGCAGCTTTGTTCCCTTGGGACAGGGGGCAGGCGAGCAGTACTTC	CASSFVPLGQGAGEQYF
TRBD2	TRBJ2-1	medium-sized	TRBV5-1	TGCGCCAGCAGCTCCTCCCCTAGCGGGGGGGCAGAGGAGCAGTTCTTC	CASSSSPSGGAEEQFF
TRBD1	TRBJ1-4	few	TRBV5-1	TGCGCCAGCAGCTTGGGACAGGGGGTCGAAAAACTGTTTTTT	CASSLGQGVEKLFF
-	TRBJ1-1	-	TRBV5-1	TGCACCAGCAGCTTACCACAGGGAGACACTGAAGCTTTCTTT	CTSSLPQGDTEAFF
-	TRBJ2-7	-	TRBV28	TGTGCCAGCAGTATCGGCAGGGTGGACACCTACGAGCAGTACTTC	CASSIGRVDTYEQYF
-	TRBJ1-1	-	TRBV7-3	TGTGCCAGCAGCCCTCAACCGGGACTAGGGAACACTGAAGCTTTCTTT	CASSPQPGLGNTEAFF
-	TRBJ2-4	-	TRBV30	TGTGCCTGGAGTGCACAGGGAAACATTCAGTACTTC	CAWSAQGNIQYF
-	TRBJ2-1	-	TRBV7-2	TGTGCCAGCAGCTTAATGAGGGGGACTACCTACAATGAGCAGTTCTTC	CASSLMRGTTYNEQFF
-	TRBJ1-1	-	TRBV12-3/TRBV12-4	TGTGCCAGCAGTTTATGGAAGTCTGAAGCTTTCTTT	CASSLWKSEAFF
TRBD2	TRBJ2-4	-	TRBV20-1	TGCAGTGCCAACCTAGCGGGAGAAGAGTACTTC	CSANLAGEEYF
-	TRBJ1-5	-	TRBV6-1	TGTGCCAGTGAAGGGGGGGGAGATTTGAATCAGCCCCAGCATTTT	CASEGGGDLNQPQHF
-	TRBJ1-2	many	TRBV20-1	TGCAGTGCTAAACGGGGCCGGTTTCCCTATGGCTACACCTTC	CSAKRGRFPYGYTF
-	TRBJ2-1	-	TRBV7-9	TGTGCCAGCAGCTCCAGGCTTAGCTCCTACAATGAGCAGTTCTTC	CASSSRLSSYNEQFF
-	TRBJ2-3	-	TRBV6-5	TGTGCCAGCAGTCTGACTCGGGACCGTAGGACTAGCACAGATACGCAGTATTTT	CASSLTRDRRTSTDTQYF
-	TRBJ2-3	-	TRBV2	TGTGCCAGCAAGGCAGGGATACTAACAGATACGCAGTATTTT	CASKAGILTDTQYF
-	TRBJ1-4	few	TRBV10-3	TGTGCCACAACTAACACTGCAACTAATGAAAAACTGTTTTTT	CATTNTATNEKLFF
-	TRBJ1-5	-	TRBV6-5	TGTGCCAGCAGCTCAAGGGGGGATCAGCCCCAGCATTTT	CASSSRGDQPQHF
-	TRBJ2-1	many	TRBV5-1	TGCGCCAGCAGCTTACCGGAGAGCTCCTACAATGAGCAGTTCTTC	CASSLPESSYNEQFF
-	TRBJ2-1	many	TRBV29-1	TGCAGCGGCAGCGGGACCCCGAGCACGACAGGGTATAGTCATGAGCAGTTCTTC	CSGSGTPSTTGYSHEQFF
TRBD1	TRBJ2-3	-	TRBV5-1	TGCGCCAGCAGCTGGGGCTTGACAGGGGCCTACACAGATACGCAGTATTTT	CASSWGLTGAYTDTQYF
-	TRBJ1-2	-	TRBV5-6	TGTGCCAGCAAAACCGCTACGGATGGCTACACCTTC	CASKTATDGYTF
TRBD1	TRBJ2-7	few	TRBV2	TGTGCCAGCACGGGACAGACCTACAATGAGCAGTACTTC	CASTGQTYNEQYF
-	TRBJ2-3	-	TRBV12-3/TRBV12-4	TGTGCCAGCGTCGGGACCCCCAGCGCAGATACGCAGTATTTT	CASVGTPSADTQYF
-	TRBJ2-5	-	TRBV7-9	TGTGCCAGCAGCTTAGAACTAGGGACTGGGAATGAGCAGTACTTC	CASSLELGTGNEQYF
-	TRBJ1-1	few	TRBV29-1	TGCAGCGTTCGCGTGAACACTGAAGCTTTCTTT	CSVRVNTEAFF
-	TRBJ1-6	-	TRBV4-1	TGCGCCAGCGGCTATAATTCACCCCTCCACTTT	CASGYNSPLHF
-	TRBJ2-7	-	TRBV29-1	TGCAGCGTTGAAGAAGGGAGACAGTCCTACGAGCAGTACTTC	CSVEEGRQSYEQYF
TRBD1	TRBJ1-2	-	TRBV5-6	TGTGCCAGCGGGACAGGATCCTCCTGGTATGGCTACACCTTC	CASGTGSSWYGYTF
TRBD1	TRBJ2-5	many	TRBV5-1	TGCGCCAGCGAAAATGGCAGGGGGCGAGAGACCCAGTACTTC	CASENGRGRETQYF
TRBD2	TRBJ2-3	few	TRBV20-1	TGCAGTGCTAGGGGGCTAGCGGGGCCACGGGGCACAGATACGCAGTATTTT	CSARGLAGPRGTDTQYF
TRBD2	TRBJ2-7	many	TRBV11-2	TGTGCCAGCAGCTTATCTAGCGGGGGGGCCTACGAGCAGTACTTC	CASSLSSGGAYEQYF
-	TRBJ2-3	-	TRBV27	TGTGCCAGCAGTCCCATGAGCCTCCCAACAGATACGCAGTATTTT	CASSPMSLPTDTQYF
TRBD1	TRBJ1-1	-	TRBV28	TGTGCCAGCAGTTTATTATACAGGGGGCTAGGCACTGGAGCTTTCTTT	CASSLLYRGLGTGAFF
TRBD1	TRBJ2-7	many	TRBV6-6	TGTGCCAGCAGCGGGACAGAGGTTTCCGAGCAGTACTTC	CASSGTEVSEQYF
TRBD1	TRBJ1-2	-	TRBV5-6	TGTGCCAGCAGCTTGGAGTTTGGGACAGGCGCTTATGGCTACACCTTC	CASSLEFGTGAYGYTF
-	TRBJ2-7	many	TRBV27	TGTGCCAGCAGTCCATCGGTCCAATACTACGAGCAGTACTTC	CASSPSVQYYEQYF
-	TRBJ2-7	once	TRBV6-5	TGTGCCAGCAGTTACAGCGGAGGTGCGTGGTACGAGCAGTACTTC	CASSYSGGAWYEQYF
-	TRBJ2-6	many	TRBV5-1	TGCGCCAGCTCTCGTTCCTCTGGGGCCAACGTCCTGACTTTC	CASSRSSGANVLTF
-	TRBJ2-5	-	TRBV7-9	TGTGCCAGCAGCTCCTACAGAGATCGTGGGTCCCAGTACTTC	CASSSYRDRGSQYF
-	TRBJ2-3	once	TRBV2	TGTGCCAGCATACGGGGCTCGGCAGATACGCAGTATTTT	CASIRGSADTQYF
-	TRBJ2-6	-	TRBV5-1	TGCGCCAGCAGCCTGGGCGGGATTACAGACGTCCTGACTTTC	CASSLGGITDVLTF
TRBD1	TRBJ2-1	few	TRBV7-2	TGTGCCAGCAGGCCTCCGGGACAGGGGGGTTTTGAGCAGTTCTTC	CASRPPGQGGFEQFF
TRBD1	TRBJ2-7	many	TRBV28	TGTGCCAGCAGTACCTCGGGACAGGGACGATACGAGCAGTACTTC	CASSTSGQGRYEQYF
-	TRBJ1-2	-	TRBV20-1	TGCAGTGCTACCCTCTCTTCAGGGGTGGGGCACTATGGCTACACCTTC	CSATLSSGVGHYGYTF
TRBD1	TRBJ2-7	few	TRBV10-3	TGTGCCATCAGCGACAGGGCTTCCTACAATGAGCAGTACTTC	CAISDRASYNEQYF